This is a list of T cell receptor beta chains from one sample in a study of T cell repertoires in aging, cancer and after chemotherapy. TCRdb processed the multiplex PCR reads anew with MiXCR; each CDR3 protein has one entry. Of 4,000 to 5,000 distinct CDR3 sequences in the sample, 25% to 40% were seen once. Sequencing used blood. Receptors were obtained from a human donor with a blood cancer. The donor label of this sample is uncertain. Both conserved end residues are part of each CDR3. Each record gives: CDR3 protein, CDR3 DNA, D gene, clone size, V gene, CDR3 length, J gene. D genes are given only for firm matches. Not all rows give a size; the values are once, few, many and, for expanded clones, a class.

cdr3_aa: CATGTSGANVLTF
cdr3_nt: TGTGCCACCGGGACCTCTGGGGCCAACGTCCTGACTTTC
d_call: -
clone_size: medium-sized
v_call: TRBV6-5
cdr3_length: 13
j_call: TRBJ2-6

cdr3_aa: CASSQDTDSNQPQHF
cdr3_nt: TGCGCCAGCAGCCAAGATACAGATAGCAATCAGCCCCAGCATTTT
d_call: -
clone_size: few
v_call: TRBV4-3
cdr3_length: 15
j_call: TRBJ1-5

cdr3_aa: CASSPAIRDRGKNTQYF
cdr3_nt: TGTGCCAGCAGCCCTGCCATCCGGGACAGGGGGAAAAATACGCAGTATTTT
d_call: TRBD1
clone_size: -
v_call: TRBV5-6
cdr3_length: 17
j_call: TRBJ2-3

cdr3_aa: CSARVKRGKNYNEQFF
cdr3_nt: TGCAGTGCTAGAGTCAAACGCGGTAAGAACTACAATGAGCAGTTCTTC
d_call: -
clone_size: few
v_call: TRBV20-1
cdr3_length: 16
j_call: TRBJ2-1

cdr3_aa: CASSVSGSEQYF
cdr3_nt: TGTGCCAGCAGCGTATCCGGGAGTGAGCAGTACTTC
d_call: -
clone_size: -
v_call: TRBV9
cdr3_length: 12
j_call: TRBJ2-7

cdr3_aa: CSARPGAYNSPLHF
cdr3_nt: TGCAGTGCTAGGCCGGGGGCGTATAATTCACCCCTCCACTTT
d_call: -
clone_size: -
v_call: TRBV20-1
cdr3_length: 14
j_call: TRBJ1-6

cdr3_aa: CSVVDSTSEQYF
cdr3_nt: TGCAGCGTTGTAGACTCTACCAGCGAGCAGTACTTC
d_call: -
clone_size: medium-sized
v_call: TRBV29-1
cdr3_length: 12
j_call: TRBJ2-7

cdr3_aa: CASSPFAVATGYEQYF
cdr3_nt: TGTGCCAGCTCACCATTTGCCGTGGCGACTGGCTACGAGCAGTACTTC
d_call: -
clone_size: -
v_call: TRBV18
cdr3_length: 16
j_call: TRBJ2-7

cdr3_aa: CASSEGGGADTQYF
cdr3_nt: TGTGCCAGCAGTGAAGGGGGGGGGGCAGATACGCAGTATTTT
d_call: TRBD2
clone_size: few
v_call: TRBV6-1
cdr3_length: 14
j_call: TRBJ2-3

cdr3_aa: CATSESSRRDQETQYF
cdr3_nt: TGTGCCACCAGTGAGTCTTCCCGGCGGGACCAAGAGACCCAGTACTTC
d_call: -
clone_size: -
v_call: TRBV10-3
cdr3_length: 16
j_call: TRBJ2-5

cdr3_aa: CAWSIQGQPQHF
cdr3_nt: TGTGCCTGGAGTATACAGGGCCAGCCCCAGCATTTT
d_call: -
clone_size: -
v_call: TRBV30
cdr3_length: 12
j_call: TRBJ1-5

cdr3_aa: CASSSLHFAGGAYGYTF
cdr3_nt: TGTGCCAGCAGTTCTTTACACTTTGCGGGCGGCGCGTATGGCTACACCTTC
d_call: -
clone_size: -
v_call: TRBV27
cdr3_length: 17
j_call: TRBJ1-2

cdr3_aa: CASSGTVGNTIYF
cdr3_nt: TGTGCCAGCAGCGGGACAGTTGGAAACACCATATATTTT
d_call: TRBD1
clone_size: -
v_call: TRBV7-9
cdr3_length: 13
j_call: TRBJ1-3

cdr3_aa: CASSWTSGGGEQFF
cdr3_nt: TGTGCCAGCAGTTGGACTAGCGGGGGGGGTGAGCAGTTCTTC
d_call: TRBD2
clone_size: -
v_call: TRBV12-3/TRBV12-4
cdr3_length: 14
j_call: TRBJ2-1

cdr3_aa: CASRRTMEGNTEAFF
cdr3_nt: TGTGCCAGCAGACGTACGATGGAGGGGAACACTGAAGCTTTCTTT
d_call: -
clone_size: few
v_call: TRBV6-2/TRBV6-3
cdr3_length: 15
j_call: TRBJ1-1

cdr3_aa: CASSYSPSGIGSTGELFF
cdr3_nt: TGTGCCAGCAGTTACTCGCCCAGCGGGATAGGCAGCACCGGGGAGCTGTTTTTT
d_call: TRBD2
clone_size: medium-sized
v_call: TRBV6-6
cdr3_length: 18
j_call: TRBJ2-2

cdr3_aa: CASSWNPGQADNYGYTF
cdr3_nt: TGCGCCAGCAGCTGGAACCCGGGACAGGCAGACAACTATGGCTACACCTTC
d_call: TRBD1
clone_size: -
v_call: TRBV5-1
cdr3_length: 17
j_call: TRBJ1-2

cdr3_aa: CASSPAGTGGGNEKLFF
cdr3_nt: TGTGCCAGCAGTCCCGCCGGGACAGGGGGCGGTAATGAAAAACTGTTTTTT
d_call: TRBD1
clone_size: -
v_call: TRBV6-5
cdr3_length: 17
j_call: TRBJ1-4

cdr3_aa: CASSLTGLGEKLFF
cdr3_nt: TGTGCCAGCAGCTTAACAGGGTTAGGTGAAAAACTGTTTTTT
d_call: -
clone_size: few
v_call: TRBV7-2
cdr3_length: 14
j_call: TRBJ1-4

cdr3_aa: CSARDPVSNQPQHF
cdr3_nt: TGCAGTGCTAGAGATCCAGTTAGCAATCAGCCCCAGCATTTT
d_call: -
clone_size: -
v_call: TRBV20-1
cdr3_length: 14
j_call: TRBJ1-5

cdr3_aa: CSVDWGGTDTQYF
cdr3_nt: TGCAGCGTTGATTGGGGGGGTACGGATACGCAGTATTTT
d_call: TRBD2
clone_size: large
v_call: TRBV29-1
cdr3_length: 13
j_call: TRBJ2-3

cdr3_aa: CASSELGQAVAYYEQYF
cdr3_nt: TGTGCCAGCAGCGAACTGGGACAGGCGGTAGCTTACTACGAGCAGTACTTC
d_call: TRBD1
clone_size: medium-sized
v_call: TRBV11-3
cdr3_length: 17
j_call: TRBJ2-7

cdr3_aa: CASSFPGLAFDEQYF
cdr3_nt: TGTGCCAGCAGCTTCCCGGGACTAGCTTTCGACGAGCAGTACTTC
d_call: TRBD2
clone_size: -
v_call: TRBV5-4
cdr3_length: 15
j_call: TRBJ2-7

cdr3_aa: CASSSPYEQYF
cdr3_nt: TGTGCCAGCAGCTCCCCTTACGAGCAGTACTTC
d_call: -
clone_size: -
v_call: TRBV7-9
cdr3_length: 11
j_call: TRBJ2-7

cdr3_aa: CASSKGRDLIMDTEAFF
cdr3_nt: TGTGCCAGTAGTAAAGGGCGGGACCTCATTATGGACACTGAAGCTTTCTTT
d_call: -
clone_size: -
v_call: TRBV19
cdr3_length: 17
j_call: TRBJ1-1

cdr3_aa: CSVEGTRRGYTF
cdr3_nt: TGCAGCGTAGAAGGGACAAGGCGCGGCTACACCTTC
d_call: -
clone_size: -
v_call: TRBV29-1
cdr3_length: 12
j_call: TRBJ1-2

cdr3_aa: CASSYPRLAGSYEQYF
cdr3_nt: TGTGCCAGCAGTTACCCGCGGCTAGCGGGGTCCTACGAGCAGTACTTC
d_call: TRBD2
clone_size: few
v_call: TRBV6-2/TRBV6-3
cdr3_length: 16
j_call: TRBJ2-7

cdr3_aa: CASSDPGRGLETQYF
cdr3_nt: TGTGCCAGCAGTGATCCGGGACGGGGGCTTGAGACCCAGTACTTC
d_call: -
clone_size: few
v_call: TRBV6-1
cdr3_length: 15
j_call: TRBJ2-5

cdr3_aa: CASSIMGLAKNIQYF
cdr3_nt: TGTGCCAGTAGTATAATGGGCCTAGCCAAAAACATTCAGTACTTC
d_call: -
clone_size: -
v_call: TRBV19
cdr3_length: 15
j_call: TRBJ2-4

cdr3_aa: CASSDPSGTGNEKLFF
cdr3_nt: TGTGCCAGTAGTGACCCCTCTGGGACAGGCAATGAAAAACTGTTTTTT
d_call: TRBD1
clone_size: few
v_call: TRBV19
cdr3_length: 16
j_call: TRBJ1-4

cdr3_aa: CASSPRWGPNEKLFF
cdr3_nt: TGTGCCAGCAGCCCTCGGTGGGGGCCTAATGAAAAACTGTTTTTT
d_call: -
clone_size: -
v_call: TRBV7-2
cdr3_length: 15
j_call: TRBJ1-4

cdr3_aa: CASRHGQSYEQYF
cdr3_nt: TGTGCCAGCAGACACGGACAGTCCTACGAGCAGTACTTC
d_call: -
clone_size: -
v_call: TRBV6-2/TRBV6-3
cdr3_length: 13
j_call: TRBJ2-7

cdr3_aa: CASSQDPPPAGGLETQYF
cdr3_nt: TGCGCCAGCAGCCAAGATCCCCCCCCAGCGGGGGGGCTCGAGACCCAGTACTTC
d_call: TRBD2
clone_size: once
v_call: TRBV4-3
cdr3_length: 18
j_call: TRBJ2-5

cdr3_aa: CASSLITSGGSYNEQFF
cdr3_nt: TGCGCCAGCAGCTTAATTACTAGCGGGGGGTCCTACAATGAGCAGTTCTTC
d_call: TRBD2
clone_size: -
v_call: TRBV5-1
cdr3_length: 17
j_call: TRBJ2-1

cdr3_aa: CASSMWAGGNTGELFF
cdr3_nt: TGTGCCAGTAGTATGTGGGCAGGGGGGAACACCGGGGAGCTGTTTTTT
d_call: TRBD1
clone_size: few
v_call: TRBV19
cdr3_length: 16
j_call: TRBJ2-2

cdr3_aa: CASSILQGANTEAFF
cdr3_nt: TGCGCCAGCAGCATACTACAGGGGGCAAACACTGAAGCTTTCTTT
d_call: TRBD1
clone_size: -
v_call: TRBV7-9
cdr3_length: 15
j_call: TRBJ1-1

cdr3_aa: CSANAGNTIYF
cdr3_nt: TGCAGTGCTAACGCTGGAAACACCATATATTTT
d_call: -
clone_size: medium-sized
v_call: TRBV20-1
cdr3_length: 11
j_call: TRBJ1-3

cdr3_aa: CSAQGRNEQYF
cdr3_nt: TGCAGTGCACAGGGGCGAAACGAGCAGTACTTC
d_call: TRBD1
clone_size: -
v_call: TRBV20-1
cdr3_length: 11
j_call: TRBJ2-7

cdr3_aa: CSASWTGDHGYTF
cdr3_nt: TGCAGTGCCAGTTGGACAGGGGACCATGGCTACACCTTC
d_call: TRBD1
clone_size: few
v_call: TRBV20-1
cdr3_length: 13
j_call: TRBJ1-2

cdr3_aa: CAVQTEANYGYTF
cdr3_nt: TGTGCCGTCCAGACAGAAGCTAACTATGGCTACACCTTC
d_call: -
clone_size: -
v_call: TRBV30
cdr3_length: 13
j_call: TRBJ1-2

cdr3_aa: CASRTTGGAGSNQPQHF
cdr3_nt: TGTGCCAGCAGAACGACAGGGGGCGCGGGTAGCAATCAGCCCCAGCATTTT
d_call: TRBD1
clone_size: once
v_call: TRBV6-1
cdr3_length: 17
j_call: TRBJ1-5

cdr3_aa: CASSLWDIVDSPLHF
cdr3_nt: TGTGCCAGTAGTCTCTGGGACATCGTGGATTCACCCCTCCACTTT
d_call: -
clone_size: -
v_call: TRBV19
cdr3_length: 15
j_call: TRBJ1-6

cdr3_aa: CATRLGGGRPYEQYF
cdr3_nt: TGTGCCACCCGCCTCGGTGGGGGGCGACCCTACGAGCAGTACTTC
d_call: -
clone_size: -
v_call: TRBV5-5
cdr3_length: 15
j_call: TRBJ2-7

cdr3_aa: CASSDTGGMPYNEQFF
cdr3_nt: TGTGCCAGCAGCGATACAGGGGGCATGCCCTACAATGAGCAGTTCTTC
d_call: TRBD1
clone_size: -
v_call: TRBV7-2
cdr3_length: 16
j_call: TRBJ2-1

cdr3_aa: CASSPVRLSGANVLTF
cdr3_nt: TGTGCCAGCTCACCGGTACGGCTCTCTGGGGCCAACGTCCTGACTTTC
d_call: -
clone_size: medium-sized
v_call: TRBV18
cdr3_length: 16
j_call: TRBJ2-6

cdr3_aa: CASTLRRGPNYGYTF
cdr3_nt: TGTGCCAGCACCCTACGCAGGGGCCCGAACTATGGCTACACCTTC
d_call: -
clone_size: -
v_call: TRBV6-5
cdr3_length: 15
j_call: TRBJ1-2

cdr3_aa: CASSPPRGAENTIYF
cdr3_nt: TGTGCCAGTAGTCCCCCGAGGGGGGCGGAAAACACCATATATTTT
d_call: -
clone_size: -
v_call: TRBV19
cdr3_length: 15
j_call: TRBJ1-3

cdr3_aa: CASPLHGGGWKNSPLHF
cdr3_nt: TGTGCCAGCCCCCTTCACGGCGGGGGATGGAAGAATTCACCCCTCCACTTT
d_call: -
clone_size: -
v_call: TRBV6-5
cdr3_length: 17
j_call: TRBJ1-6

cdr3_aa: CSATTGLDQPQHF
cdr3_nt: TGCAGCGCTACGACAGGGTTAGATCAGCCCCAGCATTTT
d_call: TRBD1
clone_size: -
v_call: TRBV29-1
cdr3_length: 13
j_call: TRBJ1-5

cdr3_aa: CASSLLSQETQYF
cdr3_nt: TGTGCCAGCAGCTTACTGAGCCAAGAGACCCAGTACTTC
d_call: -
clone_size: -
v_call: TRBV7-9
cdr3_length: 13
j_call: TRBJ2-5

cdr3_aa: CASSNLAPPDTQYF
cdr3_nt: TGTGCCAGTAGTAACCTAGCGCCACCAGATACGCAGTATTTT
d_call: -
clone_size: medium-sized
v_call: TRBV19
cdr3_length: 14
j_call: TRBJ2-3

cdr3_aa: CASSLNLGGGETQYF
cdr3_nt: TGTGCCAGCAGTTTAAATTTGGGGGGTGGAGAGACCCAGTACTTC
d_call: -
clone_size: -
v_call: TRBV27
cdr3_length: 15
j_call: TRBJ2-5

cdr3_aa: CASSLGWGTDTQYF
cdr3_nt: TGTGCCAGCAGTTTGGGGTGGGGCACAGATACGCAGTATTTT
d_call: -
clone_size: once
v_call: TRBV12-3/TRBV12-4
cdr3_length: 14
j_call: TRBJ2-3

cdr3_aa: CASSLGAGNYGYTF
cdr3_nt: TGTGCCAGCAGCTTGGGGGCAGGGAACTATGGCTACACCTTC
d_call: -
clone_size: -
v_call: TRBV5-4
cdr3_length: 14
j_call: TRBJ1-2

cdr3_aa: CASSIGTGTYEQYF
cdr3_nt: TGTGCCAGTAGTATAGGGACGGGAACCTACGAGCAGTACTTC
d_call: -
clone_size: -
v_call: TRBV19
cdr3_length: 14
j_call: TRBJ2-7

cdr3_aa: CASSLLGSYEQYF
cdr3_nt: TGTGCCAGCAGCTTACTGGGCTCCTACGAGCAGTACTTC
d_call: -
clone_size: -
v_call: TRBV7-9
cdr3_length: 13
j_call: TRBJ2-7

cdr3_aa: CAFDPSGNYNEQFF
cdr3_nt: TGTGCCTTCGACCCCAGCGGGAACTACAATGAGCAGTTCTTC
d_call: TRBD2
clone_size: once
v_call: TRBV5-6
cdr3_length: 14
j_call: TRBJ2-1

cdr3_aa: CARSSRSGRPDTQYF
cdr3_nt: TGTGCCAGAAGCTCCAGGAGCGGGAGACCAGATACGCAGTATTTT
d_call: TRBD2
clone_size: few
v_call: TRBV5-3
cdr3_length: 15
j_call: TRBJ2-3

cdr3_aa: CASSMDSGGKETQYF
cdr3_nt: TGTGCCAGTAGTATGGACTCCGGCGGGAAAGAGACCCAGTACTTC
d_call: -
clone_size: medium-sized
v_call: TRBV19
cdr3_length: 15
j_call: TRBJ2-5

cdr3_aa: CASSPDLAEAFF
cdr3_nt: TGTGCCAGCTCACCCGACCTCGCTGAAGCTTTCTTT
d_call: -
clone_size: few
v_call: TRBV18
cdr3_length: 12
j_call: TRBJ1-1